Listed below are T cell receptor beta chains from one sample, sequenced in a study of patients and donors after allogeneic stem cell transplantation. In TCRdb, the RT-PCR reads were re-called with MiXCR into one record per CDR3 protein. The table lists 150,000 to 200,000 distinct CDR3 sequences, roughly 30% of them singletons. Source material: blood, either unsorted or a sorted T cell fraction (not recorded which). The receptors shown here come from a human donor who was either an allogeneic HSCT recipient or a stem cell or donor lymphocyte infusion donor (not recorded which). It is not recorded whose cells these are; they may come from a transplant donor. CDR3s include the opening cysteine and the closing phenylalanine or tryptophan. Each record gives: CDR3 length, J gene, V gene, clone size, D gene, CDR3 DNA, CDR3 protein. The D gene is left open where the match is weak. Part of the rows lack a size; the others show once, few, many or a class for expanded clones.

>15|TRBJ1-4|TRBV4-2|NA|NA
TGTGCCAGCAGCCAAGATCGAACTGTTAATGAAAAACTGTTTTTT
CASSQDRTVNEKLFF
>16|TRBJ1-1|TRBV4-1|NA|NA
TGCGCCAGCAGCGGCAGACCGACACCCATGAACACTGAAGCTTTCTTT
CASSGRPTPMNTEAFF
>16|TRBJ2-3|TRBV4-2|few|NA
TGTGCCAGCAGCCAAGTCCGCTTTTCTAGCACAGATACGCAGTATTTT
CASSQVRFSSTDTQYF
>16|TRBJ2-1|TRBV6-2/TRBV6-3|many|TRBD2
TGTGCCAGCAGTCCGATGACTAGCGGGAGCTTCCATGAGCAGTTCTTC
CASSPMTSGSFHEQFF
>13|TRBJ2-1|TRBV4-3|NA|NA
TGCGCCAGCAGTCGGAAGGGGGGCAATGAGCAGTTCTTC
CASSRKGGNEQFF
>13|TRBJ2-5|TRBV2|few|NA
TGTGCCAGCAGTGTGGTCAGGGAAGAGACCCAGTACTTC
CASSVVREETQYF
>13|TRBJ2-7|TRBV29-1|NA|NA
TGCAGCGTTGAAGCGGGGTGGGACTACGAGCAGTACTTC
CSVEAGWDYEQYF
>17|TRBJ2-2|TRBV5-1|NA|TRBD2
TGCGCCAGCAGCTCCCCCGGGACTAGCGGGGACACCGGGGAGCTGTTTTTT
CASSSPGTSGDTGELFF
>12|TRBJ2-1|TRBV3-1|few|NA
TGTGCCAGCAGCAATACACACAATGAGCAGTTCTTC
CASSNTHNEQFF
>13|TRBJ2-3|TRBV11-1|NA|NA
TGTGCCAGCAGCCCTCCCGGGTTAGATACGCAGTATTTT
CASSPPGLDTQYF